The entry below describes one TCR beta chain. Its antigen is currently unknown. This entry is derived from a study of monozygotic twins with inflammatory bowel disease. General study findings and limits: Clonotype sharing was lower in IBD patients than healthy twins, most markedly with disease activity. No discrimination was achieved between different T cell subtypes.

This CDR3 region has 15 residues. Germline CDR1 is MNHNS and CDR2 is SASEGT. TCRdb re-called the 5' RACE reads, yielding one record per CDR3 amino acid sequence without DNA. This table lists roughly 300,000 distinct CDR3 sequences. Sequenced material: blood. The source is a human donor with ulcerative colitis or Crohn's disease, or a healthy co-twin of an affected twin (not recorded which). The chain couples TRBV6-1 to TRBJ1-1; the D gene TCRdb calls, TRBD1, cannot be checked with no DNA. Here the CDR3 reads CASNQRMRGNTEAFF.